This T cell receptor (beta chain) was found in a study of T cell repertoires in ileal Crohn's disease. Study-level findings and limits: Sorted CD8 T cells held more high-frequency clones than CD4.

Germline V lookup: CDR1 SGHVS, CDR2 FNYEAQ. V gave up 5 bases and J gave up 5 bases; unmatched junction bases: 14. CDR3 length: 17 amino acids. Method: immunoSEQ multiplex PCR; TCRdb's copy keeps in-frame clones and lacks some. This table has approximately 13,000 clones, around 80% appearing once. A note on this clone: The antigen is unknown.

Time point noted: neoterminal ileum biopsy at postoperative endoscopy, about 6 months after surgery. The specimen was ileal tissue. The receptor comes from an adult with Crohn's disease. The rearrangement uses TRBV7-6 and TRBJ2-3; TRBD2 aligns across 9 bases. This chain's CDR3 is CASSLSISGSGRDTQYF. The CDR3 nucleotides read TGTGCCAGCAGCCTCTCAATTAGCGGGAGCGGTAGAGATACGCAGTATTTT.